This T cell receptor (beta chain) is from a study of T cell clonotyping in hematopoietic cell transplantation. TCRdb's table, derived via immunoSEQ multiplex PCR, lists solely in-frame clones and lacks some. The sample gives over a thousand clones, about 85% of which show up once; around two fifths is in the top ten. The study's findings and limits: No sorting was done, leaving CD4 and CD8 contributions mixed.

CDR3 size: 16 residues. Germline V gives CDR1 SEHNR, CDR2 FQNEAQ (reference sequence). The J segment lost 4 bases and the V segment lost 6 bases, leaving 8 bases of the junction unmatched. This clone was recorded once. The antigen is not known. This TCR came from a female patient aged 50-59 years who had an allogeneic stem cell transplant from an unrelated donor, so T cells may come from the graft donor. Some clones in this sample may be carry-over from other donors' samples. This sample comprised peripheral blood mononuclear cells, obtained 180 days after allogeneic stem cell transplant. The genes are TRBV7-9 and TRBJ2-1; 11 bases are a match to TRBD1. The CDR3 protein is CASRSPGQGEYNEQFF. In DNA form, the CDR3 reads TGTGCCAGCAGGTCTCCGGGACAGGGGGAGTACAATGAGCAGTTCTTC.